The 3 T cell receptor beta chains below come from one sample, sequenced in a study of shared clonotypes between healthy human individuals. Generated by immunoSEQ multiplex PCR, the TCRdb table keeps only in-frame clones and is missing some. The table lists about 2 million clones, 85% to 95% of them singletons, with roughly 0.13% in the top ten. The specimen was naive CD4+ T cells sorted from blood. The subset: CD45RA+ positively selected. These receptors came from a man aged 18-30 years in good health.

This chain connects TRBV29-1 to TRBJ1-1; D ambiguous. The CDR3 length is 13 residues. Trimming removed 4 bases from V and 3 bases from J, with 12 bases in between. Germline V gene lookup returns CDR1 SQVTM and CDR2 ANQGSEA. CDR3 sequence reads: CSVVALGDTEAFF. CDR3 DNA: TGCAGCGTTGTAGCTTTGGGTGACACTGAAGCTTTCTTT. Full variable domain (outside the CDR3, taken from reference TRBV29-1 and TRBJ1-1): SAVISQKPSRDICQRGTSLTIQCQVDSQVTMMFWYRQQPGQSLTLIATANQGSEATYESGFVIDKFPISRPNLTFSTLTVSNMSPEDSSIYLCSVVALGDTEAFFGQGTRLTVV.

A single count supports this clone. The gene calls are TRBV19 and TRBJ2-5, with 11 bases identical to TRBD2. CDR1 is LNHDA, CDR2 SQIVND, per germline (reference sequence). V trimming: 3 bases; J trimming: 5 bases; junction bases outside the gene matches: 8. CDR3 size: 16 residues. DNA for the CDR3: TGTGCCAGTAGTATCGTGACTAGCGGGGTCGGGGAGACCCAGTACTTC. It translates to CASSIVTSGVGETQYF.

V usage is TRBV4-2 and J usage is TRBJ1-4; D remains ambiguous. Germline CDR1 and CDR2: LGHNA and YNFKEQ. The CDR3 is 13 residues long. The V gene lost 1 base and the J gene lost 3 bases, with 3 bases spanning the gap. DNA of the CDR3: TGTGCCAGCAGCCAAGGCCCTAATGAAAAACTGTTTTTT. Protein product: CASSQGPNEKLFF.